These 10 T cell receptor beta chains share one sample of origin, sequenced in a study of blood T cell repertoires in COVID-19. TCRdb's table, derived via immunoSEQ multiplex PCR, lists solely in-frame clones and lacks some. The sample carries 150,000 to 200,000 clones, 85% to 95% recorded once. The material sequenced was peripheral blood. These receptors came from a man aged 45-60 years with acute or convalescent COVID-19.

In DNA, the CDR3 is TGTGCCAGCAGTGAAGAGGTGGAGGGCGGAGGGACTTTCTTT. Translating it yields CASSEEVEGGGTFF. The rearrangement links TRBV2 to TRBJ1-1; D remains unclear. The germline gives CDR1 SNHLY, CDR2 FYNNEI. This CDR3 region has 14 residues. The V end was cut by 1 base, the J end by 12 bases, with 18 bases between. The full variable domain, in which reference TRBV2 and TRBJ1-1 provide the parts outside the CDR3, is EPEVTQTPSHQVTQMGQEVILRCVPISNHLYFYWYRQILGQKVEFLVSFYNNEISEKSEIFDDQFSVERPDGSNFTLKIRSTKLEDSAMYFCASSEEVEGGGTFFGQGTRLTVV.

CDR3 in DNA: TGTGCCAGCAGTTTGGGGGCGCAGCCCCAGCATTTT. Its translation is CASSLGAQPQHF. The chain carries TRBV28 and TRBJ1-5; possible D gene TRBD1, 6 bases. CDR1 MDHEN and CDR2 SYDVKM come from the germline V gene. Trimming pared 3 bases from V and 7 bases from J, leaving 7 bases between. The CDR3 spans 12 residues.

The chain uses TRBV7-2 and TRBJ1-5; tentative D call: TRBD1 (6 bases). Germline V CDR1 and CDR2: SGHTA, FQGNSA. V gave up 5 bases and J gave up 2 bases, with 13 bases separating them. The CDR3 loop spans 15 amino acids. The CDR3 DNA reads as TGTGCCAGCAGCATGGACAGCCTCGGCAATCAGCCCCAGCATTTT. It codes for CASSMDSLGNQPQHF.

This clone was counted once. The chain employs TRBV29-1 and TRBJ2-7, with 9 positions matching TRBD2. CDR1 is SQVTM, CDR2 ANQGSEA, per germline. With 4 bases clipped from V and 1 base from J, the junction kept 11 bases outside the gene matches. The CDR3 runs 16 residues. CDR3 nucleotide sequence: TGCAGCGTTGGTCTCATCCTAGCGGGACCTTCCTACGAGCAGTACTTC. The encoded protein is CSVGLILAGPSYEQYF.

This sequence joins TRBV27 and TRBJ2-1, with D possibly being TRBD2 (6 bases). This CDR3 is 13 amino acids long. V shed 2 bases and J shed 8 bases, with 10 bases lying between them. CDR1 and CDR2 (germline): MNHEY, SMNVEV (reference sequence). The CDR3 loop reads CASSLGTGDEQFF. The CDR3 coding sequence is TGTGCCAGCAGTTTAGGGACGGGAGATGAGCAGTTCTTC.

V is TRBV30 and J is TRBJ2-7; 10 bases match TRBD2. The CDR3 totals 16 residues. The J segment lost 2 bases and the V segment lost 2 bases, leaving 9 bases of the junction unmatched. The V gene's germline CDR1 is GTSNPN and CDR2 SVGIG (reference sequence). The CDR3 loop reads CAWSQESGRATYEQYF. CDR3 nucleotides: TGTGCCTGGAGTCAGGAAAGCGGGAGGGCGACCTACGAGCAGTACTTC.

This rearrangement joins TRBV19 to TRBJ2-2; TRBD1 agrees at 10 bases. This CDR3 region has 15 residues. Germline V gene lookup returns CDR1 LNHDA and CDR2 SQIVND (reference sequence). The junction had 3 bases not matched to a gene; V was cut back by 3 bases and J by 5 bases. The CDR3 DNA reads as TGTGCCAGTAGTATGTGGACAGGGGGTACCGGGGAGCTGTTTTTT. Its protein product is CASSMWTGGTGELFF.

The V call is TRBV3-1 (or the pseudogene TRBV3-2), the J call TRBJ1-1; possibly TRBD1 for D (5 bases). Germline loops: CDR1 LGHDT, CDR2 YNNKEL (reference sequence). V was cut by 1 base and J by 5 bases, with 8 bases left in between. The CDR3 runs to 13 residues. This chain's CDR3 is CASSQAGVTEAFF. Here the CDR3 DNA reads TGTGCCAGCAGCCAAGCGGGGGTGACTGAAGCTTTCTTT.

This rearrangement joins TRBV7-8 to TRBJ1-5; tentative D call: TRBD1 (5 bases). V gave up 5 bases and J gave up 0 bases, with 8 bases separating them. Germline V lookup: CDR1 SGHVS, CDR2 FQNEAQ. The CDR3 consists of 14 residues. The CDR3 DNA follows: TGTGCCAGCAGCCCCGACAGTAGCAATCAGCCCCAGCATTTT. Translation gives CASSPDSSNQPQHF. Full variable domain (rest looked up from reference TRBV7-8 and TRBJ1-5): GAGVSQSPRYKVAKRGQDVALRCDPISGHVSLFWYQQALGQGPEFLTYFQNEAQLDKSGLPSDRFFAERPEGSVSTLKIQRTQQEDSAVYLCASSPDSSNQPQHFGDGTRLSIL.

The CDR3, as DNA: TGTGCCAGCAGCTTATACGTACGGGGTTCGCGAGTTTCACGGGTACCCCTCCACTTT. Its protein is CASSLYVRGSRVSRVPLHF. This sequence joins TRBV11-2 and TRBJ1-6, with no clear D. This CDR3 region has 19 residues. V lost 2 bases and J 12 bases, leaving 29 bases between the germline ends. Germline V gives CDR1 SGHAT, CDR2 FQNNGV.